This T cell receptor beta chain was recovered during a study of shared clonotypes between healthy human individuals. Study as a whole: The cohort comprised two women and a few men. Their ages spanned 18 to 49 years.

In germline, CDR1 is SEHNR, CDR2 FQNEAQ (reference sequence). This CDR3 is built from 12 residues. V was shortened by 1 base and J by 3 bases, with 3 bases between the two germline ends. Each cell subset's genomic DNA was divided evenly among several immunoSEQ plates. Repertoires were generated with immunoSEQ multiplex PCR, while TCRdb's copy carries only in-frame clones and drops some. The table lists about 1.1 million clones, approximately 80% of them singletons, with 0.89% in the top ten. This TCR was recovered from a man aged 18-30 years in good health. Some clones in this sample may be carry-over from other donors' samples. V is TRBV7-9 and J is TRBJ2-5; D not certain. Sequencing was performed on memory CD4+ T cells from PBMCs. Subset indicated: CD45RA-negative fraction. CDR3: CASSLGEETQYF. CDR3 DNA sequence: TGTGCCAGCAGCTTAGGGGAAGAGACCCAGTACTTC.